This T cell receptor (beta chain) is drawn from a study of T cell clusters in autoimmune cytopenias. Germline V CDR1 and CDR2: LNHNV, YYDKDF (reference sequence). This CDR3 contains 14 residues. Tens of thousands of genome equivalents of blood DNA were amplified for TRB. A remark on this clonotype: As yet, its antigen is unknown.

One tube held mixed TRB-A and TRB-B primer pools for touch-down PCR. TCRdb reanalyzed the multiplex PCR reads and collapses them to one entry per CDR3 protein, without DNA. The sample is made up of approximately 11,000 distinct CDR3 sequences, and the top ten hold roughly 33% of it. Study results and limitations: Primary autoimmune cytopenia patients seemingly lacked the physiological T cell clusters found in healthy donors.

These data were likewise used in another study, on T cell repertoires in aging, cancer and after chemotherapy. That publication notes: Healthy donor repertoires were recorded over several months to years and showed clear clonal overlap. Healthy donors lost TCR diversity with age mainly through richness, cancer patients through richness and evenness.

Material for sequencing was peripheral blood. This sequence joins TRBV15 and TRBJ1-1; the TRBD1 assignment by TCRdb is unverifiable without DNA. This clonotype originated in a human donor in good health. The CDR3 loop reads CATSRDRGAGEAFF.